This T cell receptor beta chain was sequenced for a study of human T cells and chemical hapten exposure. Overall study context: Across samples, TCR yields varied, mostly owing to small differences in pooled library volumes.

Regarding time point: healthy volunteer bleed at 2 weeks. Whole blood, unfractionated, served as the material for total RNA extraction. General study findings and limits: Sensitizing with DPC caused no change in TCRs above 1 in 1000 frequency.

Per germline, CDR1 DFQATT and CDR2 SNEGSKA (reference sequence). This CDR3 has 17 amino acids. V was clipped by 2 bases and J by 2 bases; unmatched bases: 9. Unique molecular identifiers were attached to individual cDNA molecules within the library. Original data processing: Between about 23,224 and 700,000 TCRs appeared in each sample, and the median stood at approximately 100,000. TCRdb independently ran MiXCR on the RACE reads; one entry per CDR3 protein. Here the V and J calls rest on TCRdb's processing, not on the authors' analysis. The sample shows around 130,000 distinct CDR3 sequences, about 9.4% of them seen only once. Points on this clonotype: What it recognizes is unknown.

This clonotype originated in a male donor in good health. Some clones in this sample may be carry-over from other donors' samples. Sequencing used whole blood. V is TRBV20-1 and J is TRBJ2-3, with 11 bases that match TRBD2. The CDR3 protein is CSARILAGVGTTDTQYF. The CDR3, as DNA: TGCAGTGCTAGAATACTAGCGGGAGTTGGGACCACAGATACGCAGTATTTT.